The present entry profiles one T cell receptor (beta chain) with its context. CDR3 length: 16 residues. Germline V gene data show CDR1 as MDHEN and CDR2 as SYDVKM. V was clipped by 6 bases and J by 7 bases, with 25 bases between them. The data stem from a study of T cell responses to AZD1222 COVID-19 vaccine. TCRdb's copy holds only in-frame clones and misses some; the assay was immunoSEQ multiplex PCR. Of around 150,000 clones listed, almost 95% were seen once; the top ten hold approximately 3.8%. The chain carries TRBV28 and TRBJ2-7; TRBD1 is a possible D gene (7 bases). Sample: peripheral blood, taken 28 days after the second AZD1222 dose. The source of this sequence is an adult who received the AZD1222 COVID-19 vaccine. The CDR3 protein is CASSSVDREAEVEQYF. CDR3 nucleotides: TGTGCCAGCAGCTCCGTAGACAGGGAGGCTGAAGTGGAGCAGTACTTC.